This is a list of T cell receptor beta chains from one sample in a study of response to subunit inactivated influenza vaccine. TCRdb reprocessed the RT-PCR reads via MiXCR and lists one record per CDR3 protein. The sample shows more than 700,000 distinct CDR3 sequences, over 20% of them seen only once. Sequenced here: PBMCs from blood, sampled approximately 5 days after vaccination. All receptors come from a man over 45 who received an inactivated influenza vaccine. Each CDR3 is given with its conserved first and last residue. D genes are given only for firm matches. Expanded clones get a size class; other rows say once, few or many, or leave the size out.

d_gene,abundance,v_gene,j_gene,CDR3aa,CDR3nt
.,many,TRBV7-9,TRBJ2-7,CASSLTEGGYEQYF,TGTGCCAGCAGCTTAACCGAGGGAGGCTACGAGCAGTACTTC
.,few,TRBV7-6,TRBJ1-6,CASSLETSYNSPLHF,TGTGCCAGCAGCTTAGAGACCTCCTATAATTCACCCCTCCACTTT
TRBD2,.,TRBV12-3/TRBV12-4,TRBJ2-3,CASRKAGASTDTQYF,TGTGCCAGCAGGAAAGCGGGGGCTAGCACAGATACGCAGTATTTT
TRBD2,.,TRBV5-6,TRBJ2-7,CASSHLAGGRSSYEQYF,TGTGCCAGCAGCCATCTAGCGGGAGGCCGGTCCTCCTACGAGCAGTACTTC
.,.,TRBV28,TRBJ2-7,CASSKQVAGEQYF,TGTGCCAGCAGCAAACAGGTCGCCGGGGAGCAGTACTTC
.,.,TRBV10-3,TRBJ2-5,CAIRAGTEETQYF,TGTGCCATCAGAGCCGGGACGGAAGAGACCCAGTACTTC
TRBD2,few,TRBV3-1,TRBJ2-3,CASSQPGGDTQYF,TGTGCCAGCAGCCAGCCGGGAGGAGATACGCAGTATTTT
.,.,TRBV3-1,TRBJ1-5,CASSQLNQPQHF,TGTGCCAGCAGCCAACTTAATCAGCCCCAGCATTTT
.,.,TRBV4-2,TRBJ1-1,CASSQDGGLNTEAFF,TGTGCCAGCAGCCAAGATGGGGGGCTAAACACTGAAGCTTTCTTT
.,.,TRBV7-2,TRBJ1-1,CAATDWGGTEAFF,TGTGCCGCTACTGACTGGGGGGGCACTGAAGCTTTCTTT
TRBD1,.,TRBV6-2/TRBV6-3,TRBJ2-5,CASSYSRGTGPIQYF,TGTGCCAGCAGTTACTCGAGGGGGACAGGGCCGATCCAGTACTTC
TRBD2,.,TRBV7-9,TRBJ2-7,CASSSPGTSLSEQYF,TGTGCCAGCAGCTCCCCCGGGACTAGCCTTAGTGAGCAGTACTTC
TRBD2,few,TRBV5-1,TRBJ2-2,CASSYSRLAGGVTGELFF,TGCGCCAGCAGCTATAGTAGACTAGCGGGAGGAGTCACCGGGGAGCTGTTTTTT
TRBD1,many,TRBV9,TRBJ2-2,CASSYGTGTGELFF,TGTGCCAGCAGCTACGGGACAGGCACCGGGGAGCTGTTTTTT
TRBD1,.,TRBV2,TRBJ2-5,CASTKGQEQETQYF,TGTGCCAGCACCAAAGGACAGGAACAAGAGACCCAGTACTTC
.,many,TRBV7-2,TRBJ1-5,CASSLTTNQPQHF,TGTGCCAGCAGCTTAACCACTAATCAGCCCCAGCATTTT
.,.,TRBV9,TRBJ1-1,CASSAQGPGFVTEAFF,TGTGCCAGCAGCGCTCAAGGCCCGGGGTTTGTCACTGAAGCTTTCTTT
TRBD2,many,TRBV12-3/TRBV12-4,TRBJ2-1,CASSFSGRGYNEQFF,TGTGCCAGCAGCTTTAGCGGGAGAGGATACAATGAGCAGTTCTTC
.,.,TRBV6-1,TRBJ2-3,CASSPGPGTSTDTQYF,TGTGCCAGCAGTCCCGGACCGGGAACTAGCACAGATACGCAGTATTTT
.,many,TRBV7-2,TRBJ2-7,CASSLDSGYEQYF,TGTGCCAGCAGCTTAGATTCCGGGTACGAGCAGTACTTC
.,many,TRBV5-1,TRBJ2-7,CASASAPSYEQYF,TGCGCCAGCGCCTCGGCCCCGTCCTACGAGCAGTACTTC
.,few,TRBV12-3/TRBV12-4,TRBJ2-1,CASSLRPHNEQFF,TGTGCCAGCAGTTTAAGACCTCACAATGAGCAGTTCTTC
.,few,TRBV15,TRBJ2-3,CATSRQGLSSTDTQYF,TGTGCCACCAGCAGACAGGGATTATCTAGCACAGATACGCAGTATTTT
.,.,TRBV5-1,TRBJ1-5,CASSLFPNQPQHF,TGCGCCAGCAGCTTGTTCCCAAATCAGCCCCAGCATTTT
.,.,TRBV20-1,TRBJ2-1,CSGRRANYNEQFF,TGCAGTGGTAGAAGGGCTAACTACAATGAGCAGTTCTTC
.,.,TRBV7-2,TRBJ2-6,CASSRPGANVLTF,TGTGCCAGCAGCCGCCCTGGGGCCAACGTCCTGACTTTC
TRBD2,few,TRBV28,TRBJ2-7,CASSLLREVPYEQYF,TGTGCCAGCAGTTTGCTGCGGGAGGTCCCCTACGAGCAGTACTTC
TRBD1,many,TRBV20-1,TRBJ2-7,CSASGTGGNAIYEQYF,TGCAGTGCTTCCGGGACAGGAGGAAACGCCATCTACGAGCAGTACTTC
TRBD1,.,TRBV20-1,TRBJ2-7,CSARVRTGNYEQYF,TGCAGTGCTAGAGTCCGGACAGGGAACTACGAGCAGTACTTC
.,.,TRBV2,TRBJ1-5,CASSEVLETGQPQHF,TGTGCCAGCAGTGAAGTTCTGGAGACCGGGCAGCCCCAGCATTTT
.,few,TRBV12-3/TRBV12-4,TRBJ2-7,CASSLLRPGANEQYF,TGTGCCAGCAGTTTATTGCGCCCCGGGGCCAACGAGCAGTACTTC
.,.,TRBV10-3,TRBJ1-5,CAISESLGSNQPQHF,TGTGCCATCAGTGAGTCCCTCGGGAGCAATCAGCCCCAGCATTTT
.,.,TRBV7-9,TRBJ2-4,CASSLTGGEAKNIQYF,TGTGCCAGCAGCTTAACCGGGGGCGAGGCCAAAAACATTCAGTACTTC
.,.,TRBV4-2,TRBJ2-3,CASSQESGILTDTQYF,TGTGCCAGCAGCCAAGAGTCGGGTATCTTGACAGATACGCAGTATTTT
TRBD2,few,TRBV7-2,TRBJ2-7,CASSAYGGVYEQYF,TGTGCCAGCAGCGCCTACGGGGGGGTGTACGAGCAGTACTTC
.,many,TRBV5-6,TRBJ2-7,CASSTGPVLEQYF,TGTGCCAGCTCGACAGGACCTGTTCTCGAGCAGTACTTC
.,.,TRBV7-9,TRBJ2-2,CASSFFGEFHTGELFF,TGTGCCAGCAGCTTTTTTGGCGAGTTCCACACCGGGGAGCTGTTTTTT
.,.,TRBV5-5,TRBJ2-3,CASSLVGYAASTDTQYF,TGTGCCAGCAGCTTGGTTGGGTACGCGGCGAGCACAGATACGCAGTATTTT
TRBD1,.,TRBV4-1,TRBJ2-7,CASSRGTGEGYEQYF,TGCGCCAGCAGCCGAGGGACAGGGGAGGGCTACGAGCAGTACTTC
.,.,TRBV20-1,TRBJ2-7,CSASSAGPDSFEQYF,TGCAGTGCTAGTTCGGCCGGTCCTGATTCCTTCGAGCAGTACTTC
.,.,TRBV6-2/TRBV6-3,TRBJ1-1,CASSYSNFGENTEAFF,TGTGCCAGCAGTTACTCGAATTTCGGGGAGAACACTGAAGCTTTCTTT
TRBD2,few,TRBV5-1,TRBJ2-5,CASSSLLAGEIQETQYF,TGCGCCAGCAGCTCACTACTAGCGGGGGAAATACAAGAGACCCAGTACTTC
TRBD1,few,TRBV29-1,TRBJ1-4,CSVSGTGGAGMHEKLFF,TGCAGCGTGTCCGGGACAGGGGGCGCGGGGATGCATGAAAAACTGTTTTTT
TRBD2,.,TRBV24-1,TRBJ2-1,CATSDFLPSGRGVSYNEQFF,TGTGCCACCAGTGATTTCTTGCCGAGCGGGAGGGGGGTCTCCTACAATGAGCAGTTCTTC
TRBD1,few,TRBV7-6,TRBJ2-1,CASSPGDRALFF,TGTGCCAGCAGCCCAGGGGACAGGGCCTTGTTCTTC
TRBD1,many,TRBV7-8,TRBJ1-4,CASSPGQGRYEKLFF,TGTGCCAGCAGCCCAGGACAGGGGCGCTATGAAAAACTGTTTTTT